One sample yielded the 12 T cell receptor beta chains listed below, sequenced in a study of cytomegalovirus exposure and HLA in healthy donors. Amplification used 60 Vbeta primers and 13 Jbeta primers. Method: immunoSEQ multiplex PCR; TCRdb's copy keeps in-frame clones and lacks some. In the table there are about 190,000 clones, approximately 87% of which are singletons. The sample consisted of PBMCs. The receptors were gathered from a young man in good health and CMV-seronegative.

This clone was seen only a few times. V gene TRBV4-2 combines with J gene TRBJ2-1; tentative D call: TRBD1 (5 bases). This CDR3 spans 13 amino acids. Germline V gene sequence: CDR1 LGHNA, CDR2 YNFKEQ. The V end was cut by 7 bases, the J end by 5 bases, with 12 bases between. Written as DNA, the CDR3 is TGTGCCAGCAAGCAGGACAATAACAATGAGCAGTTCTTC. This sequence encodes CASKQDNNNEQFF.

In this sample, this clone turned up a few times. The rearrangement joins TRBV5-1 to TRBJ2-6; 10 nucleotides agree with TRBD2. Germline V gives CDR1 SGHRS, CDR2 YFSETQ. V lost 3 bases and J lost 1; bases outside the gene matches: 19. The CDR3 has 22 amino acids. CDR3 sequence: CASSSLLAGIPWDGSGANVLTF. As DNA, the CDR3 is TGCGCCAGCAGCTCATTACTAGCGGGGATCCCCTGGGACGGGTCTGGGGCCAACGTCCTGACTTTC.

The rearrangement links TRBV27 to TRBJ1-5, with D possibly TRBD1 on 6 matching bases. Germline values: CDR1 MNHEY, CDR2 SMNVEV (reference sequence). Between the trimmed V and J ends, which lost 5 bases and 2 bases, there was a span of 13 bases. The CDR3 covers 15 residues. CDR3 bases: TGTGCCAGCAGTCGTCCCGCAGGGGGCAATCAGCCCCAGCATTTT. Translation gives CASSRPAGGNQPQHF.

This clone was observed a single time. J is TRBJ2-1 and V is TRBV27; tentative D call: TRBD2 (5 bases). Germline V gene sequence: CDR1 MNHEY, CDR2 SMNVEV (reference sequence). The CDR3 extends over 14 amino acids. V was shortened by 6 bases and J by 8 bases, with 17 bases between the two germline ends. The CDR3 nucleotides are TGTGCCAGCAGCCTAACGAGGAATAGCGATGAGCAGTTCTTC. It translates to CASSLTRNSDEQFF.

The V gene is TRBV5-1, the J gene TRBJ2-1; D is undetermined. Trimming shortened V by 3 bases and J by 0 bases, and 7 bases separated the two germline ends. Per germline, CDR1 SGHRS and CDR2 YFSETQ. The CDR3 covers 14 residues. The CDR3 sequence: CASSSVDSYNEQFF. The CDR3 DNA sequence: TGCGCCAGCAGCTCAGTCGACTCCTACAATGAGCAGTTCTTC.

The genes are TRBV30 and TRBJ1-5; D ambiguous. The CDR3 contains 14 residues. Per the germline V gene, CDR1 is GTSNPN and CDR2 is SVGIG (reference sequence). The V end lost 1 base, the J end lost 3 bases, and 10 bases lay between the germline ends. CDR3 protein: CAWSDVGDNQPQHF. CDR3 in DNA: TGTGCCTGGAGTGACGTGGGAGACAATCAGCCCCAGCATTTT.

V gene TRBV5-5 combines with J gene TRBJ2-7; 8 nucleotides align to TRBD1. This CDR3 spans 15 amino acids. Germline V gene data show CDR1 as SGHKS and CDR2 as YYEKEE (reference sequence). J lost 0 bases, V lost 0 bases, and 2 bases had no gene match. In DNA form, the CDR3 reads TGTGCCAGCAGCTTGGCAGGGGGCAGCTCCTACGAGCAGTACTTC. It encodes CASSLAGGSSYEQYF.

For the CDR3, the DNA is TGTGCCAGTAGCCGACAGGGGGCGGACACTGAAGCTTTCTTT. Translated: CASSRQGADTEAFF. V gene TRBV19 combines with J gene TRBJ1-1, with 10 bases that match TRBD1. CDR1 is LNHDA, CDR2 SQIVND, per germline (reference sequence). V lost 6 bases, J lost 3 bases, and 4 bases stayed unmatched. The CDR3 contains 14 residues.

V usage is TRBV18 and J usage is TRBJ2-5; tentative D call: TRBD2 (5 bases). This CDR3 spans 14 amino acids. Trimming removed 3 bases from V and 5 bases from J, with 13 bases in between. The V gene's germline CDR1 is KGHSH and CDR2 LQKENI. The CDR3 region has the DNA TGTGCCAGCTCACCCACAGCGGCCTGGGAGACCCAGTACTTC. It translates to CASSPTAAWETQYF.

The V gene is TRBV19, the J gene TRBJ1-1; 9 bases line up with TRBD1. This CDR3 spans 17 amino acids. J was trimmed by 0 bases and V by 4 bases; bases with no gene match: 9. The germline V gene has CDR1 LNHDA and CDR2 SQIVND (reference sequence). The CDR3 sequence: CASSTRGQGWVNTEAFF. In nucleotides, the CDR3 is TGTGCCAGTAGTACTAGAGGACAGGGGTGGGTGAACACTGAAGCTTTCTTT.

In regard to this clone: The sample carries other DNA sequences with the same CDR3. The chain links TRBV5-5 to TRBJ1-4; 7 positions match TRBD1. V was pared by 4 bases and J by 3 bases, with 9 bases of the junction left unmatched. The germline V gene encodes CDR1 SGHKS and CDR2 YYEKEE (reference sequence). CDR3 size: 16 residues. CDR3 loop: CASSRGTGTANEKLFF. CDR3 nucleotides: TGTGCCAGCAGCAGGGGAACCGGGACAGCTAATGAAAAACTGTTTTTT.

The J gene is TRBJ2-7, the V gene TRBV30; 8 positions agree with TRBD2. Trimming cost V 5 bases and J 2 bases; bases outside gene matches: 5. Looked up from germline, CDR1 is GTSNPN and CDR2 is SVGIG (reference sequence). The length of the CDR3 is 13 residues. DNA of the CDR3: TGTGCCTGGGAGATAGCGGGGACCTACGAGCAGTACTTC. It encodes CAWEIAGTYEQYF. Based on the CDR3 plus reference TRBV30 and TRBJ2-7, the full variable domain is SQTIHQWPATLVQPVGSPLSLECTVEGTSNPNLYWYRQAAGRGLQLLFYSVGIGQISSEVPQNLSASRPQDRQFILSSKKLLLSDSGFYLCAWEIAGTYEQYFGPGTRLTVT.